This T cell receptor beta chain is drawn from a study of T cells in Graves' hyperthyroidism and ophthalmopathy. No progression to ophthalmopathy during 18 months of follow-up defined stable disease. A patient was excluded if there was uncontrolled infection, other autoimmune disease, pregnancy or lactation. Study results and caveats: Blood also carried most thyroid clonotypes expanded above 0.001.

In its sample, this clonotype was seen once. The antigen remains unidentified. Trimming removed 0 bases from V and 1 base from J, with 12 bases in between. In germline, CDR1 is SGHRS, CDR2 YFSETQ. The CDR3 sequence is 16 residues long. RNA transcripts provided the source from which TCR beta CDR3 regions were amplified. First-round RT-PCR targeting the TCR CDR3 was performed with the HTBI primer set. MiXCR was run by TCRdb on the multiplex PCR reads, yielding one entry per CDR3 protein. This table holds just under 750,000 distinct CDR3 sequences, about 35% found once. Sequenced sample: blood. The chain links TRBV5-1 to TRBJ2-3; D possibly uses TRBD1 or TRBD2 (5 bases each). The receptor's source is a woman in her thirties or forties with Graves' hyperthyroidism. The CDR3 DNA reads as TGCGCCAGCAGCTTGGCCGCCGGGGCGGGCACAGATACGCAGTATTTT. Its translation: CASSLAAGAGTDTQYF.